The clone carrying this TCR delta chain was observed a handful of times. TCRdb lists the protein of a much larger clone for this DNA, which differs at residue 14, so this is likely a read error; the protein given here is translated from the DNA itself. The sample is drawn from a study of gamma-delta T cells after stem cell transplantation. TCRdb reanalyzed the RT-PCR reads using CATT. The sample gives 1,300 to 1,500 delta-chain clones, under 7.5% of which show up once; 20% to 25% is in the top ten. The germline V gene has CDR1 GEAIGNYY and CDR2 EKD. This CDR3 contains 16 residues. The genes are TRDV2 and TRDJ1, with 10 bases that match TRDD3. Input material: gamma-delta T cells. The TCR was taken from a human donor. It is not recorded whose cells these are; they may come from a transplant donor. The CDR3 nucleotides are TGTGCCTGTGACCACATAACTGGGGGATTTACCGATAAACCCATCTTT. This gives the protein CACDHITGGFTDKPIF.